These T cell receptor beta chains were read from a single sample in a study of control samples from healthy donors and cancer patients. The repertoire was sequenced with immunoSEQ multiplex PCR; TCRdb's copy has only in-frame clones and lacks some. Among about 110,000 clones listed, roughly 90% were seen once. The sequencing sample was made of blood. The receptors originated from a woman between 45 and 65 years old in good health. Both conserved end residues are part of each CDR3. A D gene is named only where the DNA matches it firmly. The size of a clone is reported for some rows only, either as once, few or many, or as a class for expanded clones.

D gene	V gene	J gene	clone size	CDR3 protein	CDR3 DNA
NA	TRBV27	TRBJ1-5	once	CASSSYSNQPQHF	TGTGCCAGCAGCTCCTATAGCAATCAGCCCCAGCATTTT
NA	TRBV13	TRBJ2-5	NA	CASSLERETQYF	TGTGCCAGCAGCTTAGAGCGAGAGACCCAGTACTTC
TRBD2	TRBV19	TRBJ2-3	NA	CASSSGTSVFSLLSDTQYF	TGTGCCAGTAGTTCCGGGACTAGCGTCTTCTCGCTCTTGTCAGATACGCAGTATTTT
TRBD2	TRBV7-2	TRBJ2-1	NA	CASSLEAGAWYEQFF	TGTGCCAGCAGCTTAGAAGCGGGAGCGTGGTATGAGCAGTTCTTC
TRBD2	TRBV20-1	TRBJ2-3	NA	CSASPPLREGADTQYF	TGCAGTGCTAGTCCCCCCCTGCGGGAGGGGGCAGATACGCAGTATTTT
NA	TRBV27	TRBJ2-7	NA	CASSFRRDSGRYF	TGTGCCAGCAGTTTCCGGCGGGACTCGGGGCGGTACTTC
NA	TRBV7-3	TRBJ2-3	NA	CASSLPDLSDTQYF	TGTGCCAGCAGCCTTCCTGACTTATCAGATACGCAGTATTTT
TRBD1	TRBV30	TRBJ1-4	NA	CAWSVLRGWKLFF	TGTGCCTGGAGTGTACTCAGGGGGTGGAAACTGTTTTTT
NA	TRBV14	TRBJ2-2	NA	CASSRLLTAGELFF	TGTGCCAGCAGCCGCCTACTGACCGCCGGGGAGCTGTTTTTT
NA	TRBV21-1	TRBJ2-5	NA	CASVRDKETQYF	TGTGCCAGCGTCCGGGACAAAGAGACCCAGTACTTC
NA	TRBV9	TRBJ2-2	NA	CASSALGGPNTGELFF	TGTGCCAGCAGCGCCCTCGGGGGTCCCAACACCGGGGAGCTGTTTTTT
NA	TRBV19	TRBJ2-1	NA	CASSIGGLGYNEQFF	TGTGCCAGTAGTATAGGGGGACTGGGCTACAATGAGCAGTTCTTC
NA	TRBV6-6	TRBJ2-5	NA	CASSYSNGGQETQYF	TGTGCCAGCAGTTACTCGAATGGGGGGCAAGAGACCCAGTACTTC
NA	TRBV11-2	TRBJ1-1	NA	CASSSQGAEAFF	TGTGCCAGCAGCTCCCAGGGAGCTGAAGCTTTCTTT
NA	TRBV29-1	TRBJ1-1	NA	CSVDDAREAFF	TGCAGCGTTGATGATGCCCGTGAAGCTTTCTTT
TRBD2	TRBV30	TRBJ2-1	NA	CAWSAGTSGISYNEQFF	TGTGCCTGGAGTGCAGGGACTAGCGGGATATCCTACAATGAGCAGTTCTTC
NA	TRBV3-1/TRBV3-2	TRBJ1-4	NA	CASSQEQYAGTNEKLFF	TGTGCCAGCAGCCAAGAACAGTACGCAGGAACTAATGAAAAACTGTTTTTT
NA	TRBV9	TRBJ1-4	NA	CASSLSRTATNEKLFF	TGTGCCAGCAGCCTAAGTAGGACAGCAACTAATGAAAAACTGTTTTTT
NA	TRBV19	TRBJ2-5	once	CASRRGETQYF	TGTGCCAGTAGGCGCGGAGAGACCCAGTACTTC
TRBD1	TRBV5-4	TRBJ2-2	NA	CASTPGGTGELFF	TGTGCCAGCACCCCAGGGGGAACCGGGGAGCTGTTTTTT
NA	TRBV7-2	TRBJ2-3	NA	CASSPLGRNTDTQYF	TGTGCCAGCAGCCCCTTGGGCCGAAACACAGATACGCAGTATTTT
NA	TRBV7-3	TRBJ1-3	NA	CASSRGSSSGNTIYF	TGTGCCAGCAGCCGTGGTTCGAGCTCTGGAAACACCATATATTTT
TRBD1	TRBV5-6	TRBJ2-1	NA	CASRIQGNAYNEQFF	TGTGCCAGCAGGATACAGGGGAACGCCTACAATGAGCAGTTCTTC
NA	TRBV3-1/TRBV3-2	TRBJ2-1	NA	CASSQPVGAYNEQFF	TGTGCCAGCAGCCAACCGGTGGGGGCCTACAATGAGCAGTTCTTC
TRBD1	TRBV5-6	TRBJ1-2	few	CASSPGGYGYTF	TGTGCCAGCTCGCCAGGGGGCTATGGCTACACCTTC
TRBD1	TRBV4-3	TRBJ1-1	NA	CASSQDPTGTVEAFF	TGCGCCAGCAGCCAAGATCCGACAGGGACTGTTGAAGCTTTCTTT
NA	TRBV5-6	TRBJ2-1	NA	CASSLGQRSYNEQFF	TGTGCCAGCAGCTTGGGACAGCGCTCCTACAATGAGCAGTTCTTC
NA	TRBV7-6	TRBJ2-1	NA	CASSSSDRRYSSYNEQFF	TGTGCCAGCAGCTCCTCCGATCGGCGCTATTCTTCCTACAATGAGCAGTTCTTC
NA	TRBV24-1	TRBJ2-2	NA	CATSDSRGTTGELFF	TGTGCCACCAGTGATTCCAGGGGTACCACCGGGGAGCTGTTTTTT
NA	TRBV18	TRBJ1-4	NA	CASSPWQRGTTNEKLFF	TGTGCCAGCTCACCATGGCAGCGGGGTACAACTAATGAAAAACTGTTTTTT
NA	TRBV30	TRBJ1-1	NA	CAWSQGPITAFF	TGTGCCTGGAGTCAGGGCCCAATAACAGCTTTCTTT
NA	TRBV14	TRBJ1-4	few	CASSQEGLDAKVFF	TGTGCCAGCAGCCAAGAAGGTCTGGATGCGAAAGTGTTTTTT
TRBD2	TRBV7-3	TRBJ2-2	few	CASSDSGLAGGPGELFF	TGTGCCAGCAGCGATTCGGGACTAGCGGGAGGGCCCGGGGAGCTGTTTTTT
NA	TRBV7-8	TRBJ2-5	NA	CASSFIKDSQETQYF	TGTGCCAGCAGCTTTATTAAGGACAGCCAAGAGACCCAGTACTTC
TRBD1	TRBV6-1	TRBJ2-4	NA	CASSVQGPGQKNIQYF	TGTGCCAGCAGTGTACAGGGGCCAGGACAAAAAAACATTCAGTACTTC
NA	TRBV5-6	TRBJ1-5	NA	CASTTRGNIQPQHF	TGTGCCAGCACAACTCGGGGCAACATCCAGCCCCAGCATTTT
NA	TRBV7-3	TRBJ1-6	NA	CASSLTAGLNSPLHF	TGTGCCAGCAGCTTAACCGCCGGTCTCAATTCACCCCTCCACTTT
NA	TRBV6-5	TRBJ2-4	NA	CASGPSGSAKNIQYF	TGTGCCAGCGGGCCTTCAGGGTCGGCCAAAAACATTCAGTACTTC
TRBD1	TRBV7-9	TRBJ1-6	few	CASSLASGDRALF	TGTGCCAGCAGCTTAGCATCGGGGGACAGGGCTCTCTTT
NA	TRBV5-6	TRBJ2-6	NA	CASSPYRVSGANVLTF	TGTGCCAGCAGCCCTTACAGAGTCTCTGGGGCCAACGTCCTGACTTTC
TRBD2	TRBV6-6	TRBJ2-3	NA	CASSLPQFVSKTSRTDTQYF	TGTGCCAGCAGTCTCCCTCAGTTTGTAAGTAAGACTAGCCGCACAGATACGCAGTATTTT
TRBD2	TRBV2	TRBJ2-3	NA	CAISGTSGVTDTQYF	TGTGCCATCTCCGGGACTAGCGGGGTCACAGATACGCAGTATTTT
TRBD1	TRBV30	TRBJ2-1	once	CAWSWGQGISEQFF	TGTGCCTGGTCTTGGGGACAGGGAATAAGTGAGCAGTTCTTC
NA	TRBV27	TRBJ2-1	NA	CASLNLGRVPYNEQFF	TGTGCCAGCCTTAATCTGGGAAGGGTGCCCTACAATGAGCAGTTCTTC
NA	TRBV27	TRBJ2-7	NA	CASVGRVWSEQYF	TGTGCCAGCGTCGGACGGGTCTGGAGCGAGCAGTACTTC
TRBD1	TRBV7-2	TRBJ1-2	NA	CASSRQGQGNYGYTF	TGTGCCAGCAGCCGCCAGGGACAGGGAAACTATGGCTACACCTTC
NA	TRBV27	TRBJ2-1	NA	CASSFGRGRKFF	TGTGCCAGCAGTTTTGGTCGGGGCCGGAAGTTCTTC
NA	TRBV3-1/TRBV3-2	TRBJ1-1	NA	CASSQVSTEAFF	TGTGCCAGCAGCCAAGTTAGCACTGAAGCTTTCTTT
TRBD1	TRBV14	TRBJ2-2	NA	CASSPYRGRELFF	TGTGCCAGCAGCCCCTACAGGGGGCGGGAGCTGTTTTTT
NA	TRBV7-2	TRBJ1-1	NA	CASSRSRGTEAFF	TGTGCCAGCAGCCGATCCAGGGGCACTGAAGCTTTCTTT
NA	TRBV6-5	TRBJ2-3	NA	CASSPNWDTQYF	TGTGCCAGCAGTCCTAATTGGGATACGCAGTATTTT
NA	TRBV11-2	TRBJ2-2	NA	CASSLWSDTGELFF	TGTGCCAGCAGCTTATGGAGCGACACCGGGGAGCTGTTTTTT
TRBD1	TRBV29-1	TRBJ1-2	NA	CSVVGDRGNNGYTF	TGCAGCGTTGTAGGAGACAGGGGAAATAATGGCTACACCTTC
TRBD2	TRBV19	TRBJ2-5	NA	CASSPGGTIQETQYF	TGTGCCAGTAGTCCAGGCGGGACTATCCAAGAGACCCAGTACTTC
NA	TRBV6-5	TRBJ2-5	NA	CARGGGGAETQYF	TGTGCCAGAGGAGGGGGTGGTGCAGAGACCCAGTACTTC
NA	TRBV30	TRBJ2-2	NA	CASTYEQGVNTGELFF	TGTGCCTCCACGTATGAACAGGGAGTGAACACCGGGGAGCTGTTTTTT
NA	TRBV18	TRBJ1-1	NA	CASSLEHGSQNTEAFF	TGTGCCAGCTCCCTCGAACACGGATCCCAGAACACTGAAGCTTTCTTT
NA	TRBV23-1	TRBJ1-5	NA	CASSQSHRGNQPQHF	TGCGCCAGCAGTCAATCACACAGGGGCAATCAGCCCCAGCATTTT
NA	TRBV5-1	TRBJ1-2	NA	CASSPDGGYGYTF	TGCGCCAGCAGCCCCGACGGGGGATATGGCTACACCTTC